This T cell receptor beta chain was identified in a study of blood T cells in healthy people across ages. Trimming pared 6 bases from V and 3 bases from J, leaving 14 bases between. In germline, CDR1 is SQVTM, CDR2 ANQGSEA. CDR3 length: 13 amino acids. PCR was performed a second time for roughly 7 to 12 cycles using a sample-barcoded 5' primer and a J-beta primer mix. From the 5' RACE reads, TCRdb called clonotypes with MiXCR, one entry per CDR3 protein. The profile shows more than 500,000 distinct CDR3 sequences, about 28% of them singletons. A further study also used this sample, focusing on T cells of mothers and their children. That study reports: Samples were obtained from three healthy Caucasian mothers and their six children. The authors identified no persistent microchimeric T cell clones.

The receptor's source is a boy younger than 10 in good health. V gene TRBV29-1 combines with J gene TRBJ1-1, with a weak D call TRBD1 (6 bases). The material sequenced was blood. The CDR3 region has the DNA TGCAGCGTAGCAACAGGGAGGGACACTGAAGCTTTCTTT. Translation gives CSVATGRDTEAFF.